A single sample gave rise to the 8 T cell receptor beta chains below, sequenced in a study of cytomegalovirus exposure and HLA in healthy donors. Only in-frame clones appear in the TCRdb table, and some are missing; sequencing was by immunoSEQ multiplex PCR. The data show 110,000 to 150,000 clones, approximately 90% seen once. Sequencing was performed on PBMCs. The receptors shown here come from a man aged 18-30 years in good health and CMV-seronegative.

This chain uses TRBV18 with TRBJ1-5, with unresolved D. The germline V gene encodes CDR1 KGHSH and CDR2 LQKENI. The CDR3 length is 16 residues. V was shortened by 0 bases and J by 2 bases, with 11 bases between the two germline ends. The CDR3 region has the DNA TGTGCCAGCTCACCACCGCCAGGAAGAGGCAATCAGCCCCAGCATTTT. It is translated as CASSPPPGRGNQPQHF.

J is TRBJ2-2 and V is TRBV7-8; 9 bases line up with TRBD2. The CDR3 contains 17 residues. The germline CDR1 and CDR2 sequences are SGHVS and FQNEAQ. Trimming cost V 0 bases and J 5 bases; bases outside gene matches: 7. CDR3 DNA: TGTGCCAGCAGCTTAGCGGGTGGTAGCGGGAGAACCGGGGAGCTGTTTTTT. Residues: CASSLAGGSGRTGELFF. Full variable domain (missing parts from reference TRBV7-8 and TRBJ2-2): GAGVSQSPRYKVAKRGQDVALRCDPISGHVSLFWYQQALGQGPEFLTYFQNEAQLDKSGLPSDRFFAERPEGSVSTLKIQRTQQEDSAVYLCASSLAGGSGRTGELFFGEGSRLTVL.

This clone has just one count. The J gene is TRBJ1-1, the V gene TRBV6-1; a possible D gene is TRBD1 (5 bases). The ends were cut back, 2 bases at V and 2 bases at J, with 15 bases in the middle. Germline-derived CDR1 and CDR2 are MNHNS and SASEGT. CDR3 length: 16 residues. This chain's CDR3 is CASSELGRHQNTEAFF. CDR3 nucleotide sequence: TGTGCCAGCAGTGAACTGGGGCGACATCAAAACACTGAAGCTTTCTTT.

V usage is TRBV29-1 and J usage is TRBJ1-5; weak D call: TRBD1 (5 bases). CDR3 length equals 14 residues. V was trimmed by 4 bases and J by 6 bases, leaving 16 bases between them. The germline V gene has CDR1 SQVTM and CDR2 ANQGSEA. The CDR3, as DNA: TGCAGCGTTGCGTCGAGGCAGGGCAGTCAGCCCCAGCATTTT. Translation: CSVASRQGSQPQHF.

This chain uses TRBV7-9 with TRBJ1-3; maybe TRBD1 (5 bases). The CDR3 covers 15 residues. V was trimmed by 5 bases and J by 1 base, leaving 12 bases between them. The germline CDR1 and CDR2 sequences are SEHNR and FQNEAQ (reference sequence). In DNA, the CDR3 is TGTGCCAGCAGCACAGGTGTGGCGTCTGGAAACACCATATATTTT. It codes for CASSTGVASGNTIYF.

The CDR3 loop is CSVEVWALNTEAFF. CDR3 DNA sequence: TGCAGCGTTGAAGTCTGGGCCCTGAACACTGAAGCTTTCTTT. The V gene is TRBV29-1, the J gene TRBJ1-1; no firm D call. V lost 1 base to trimming and J lost 0 bases, with 9 bases between them. CDR3 length equals 14 residues. Germline CDR1 is SQVTM and CDR2 is ANQGSEA.

The chain carries TRBV29-1 and TRBJ2-3; the D gene is possibly TRBD1 (6 bases). CDR3 length: 14 residues. In germline, CDR1 is SQVTM, CDR2 ANQGSEA. Deletions cut 1 base from V and 5 bases from J, with 13 bases between. The CDR3 DNA follows: TGCAGCGTTGAAGGTCAGGGGTGGCAAGATACGCAGTATTTT. This gives the protein CSVEGQGWQDTQYF.

The chain couples TRBV6-6 to TRBJ1-2; D possibly corresponds to TRBD1 (6 bases). Trimming stripped 5 bases from V and 8 bases from J, with 12 bases between. Germline loops: CDR1 MNHNY, CDR2 SVGAGI (reference sequence). This CDR3 region has 12 residues. CDR3 sequence: CASSPRQAGYTF. In DNA form, the CDR3 reads TGTGCCAGCAGTCCGAGACAGGCGGGCTACACCTTC.